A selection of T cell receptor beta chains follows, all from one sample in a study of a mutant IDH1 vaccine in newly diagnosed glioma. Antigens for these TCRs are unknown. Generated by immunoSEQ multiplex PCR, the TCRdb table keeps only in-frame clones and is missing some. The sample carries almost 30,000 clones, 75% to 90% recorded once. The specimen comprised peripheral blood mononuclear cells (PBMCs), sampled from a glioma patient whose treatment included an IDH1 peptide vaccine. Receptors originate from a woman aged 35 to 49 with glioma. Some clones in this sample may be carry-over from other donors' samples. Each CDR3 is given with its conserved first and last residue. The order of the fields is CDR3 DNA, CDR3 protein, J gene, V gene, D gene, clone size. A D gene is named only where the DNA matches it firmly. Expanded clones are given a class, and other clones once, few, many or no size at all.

CDR3nt: TGTGCCACCAGCAGAGATACGGGGACAGGGGGATACGAGCAGTACTTC
CDR3aa: CATSRDTGTGGYEQYF
j_gene: TRBJ2-7
v_gene: TRBV15
d_gene: TRBD1
abundance: .

CDR3nt: TGTGCCAGCAGTGGACAGAACACTGAAGCTTTCTTT
CDR3aa: CASSGQNTEAFF
j_gene: TRBJ1-1
v_gene: TRBV6-5
d_gene: .
abundance: few

CDR3nt: TGTGCCAGCAGCTTGAGGAGTACGCAGTATTTT
CDR3aa: CASSLRSTQYF
j_gene: TRBJ2-3
v_gene: TRBV5-6
d_gene: .
abundance: .

CDR3nt: TGTGCCAGCAGGACTGACCTAGGAATGGTCTACGAGCAGTACTTC
CDR3aa: CASRTDLGMVYEQYF
j_gene: TRBJ2-7
v_gene: TRBV6-5
d_gene: .
abundance: .

CDR3nt: TGTGCCAGCAGCTACCCGGGACAGGGGGATCCCTACGAGCAGTACTTC
CDR3aa: CASSYPGQGDPYEQYF
j_gene: TRBJ2-7
v_gene: TRBV7-8
d_gene: TRBD1
abundance: once

CDR3nt: TGTGCCAGCAGTACCTACCAGAGGGGGAATCAGCCCCAGCATTTT
CDR3aa: CASSTYQRGNQPQHF
j_gene: TRBJ1-5
v_gene: TRBV28
d_gene: .
abundance: .

CDR3nt: TGTGCCAGCAGTGACTCTGACCAGGGTGAGACTGAAGCTTTCTTT
CDR3aa: CASSDSDQGETEAFF
j_gene: TRBJ1-1
v_gene: TRBV6-4
d_gene: .
abundance: .

CDR3nt: TGCGCCAGCAGCTTGATCGGGACAGCTAACTATGGCTACACCTTC
CDR3aa: CASSLIGTANYGYTF
j_gene: TRBJ1-2
v_gene: TRBV5-1
d_gene: TRBD1
abundance: .

CDR3nt: TGCGCCAGCAGTCCGGGGAACCCACTTGGCTACACCTTC
CDR3aa: CASSPGNPLGYTF
j_gene: TRBJ1-2
v_gene: TRBV5-1
d_gene: .
abundance: once

CDR3nt: TGTGCCAGCAGCCCCCGGACAGCGGACTCTGGAAACACCATATATTTT
CDR3aa: CASSPRTADSGNTIYF
j_gene: TRBJ1-3
v_gene: TRBV9
d_gene: .
abundance: .

CDR3nt: TGCGCCAGCAGCCAATCCGGGGGCGGCGAGCAGTACTTC
CDR3aa: CASSQSGGGEQYF
j_gene: TRBJ2-7
v_gene: TRBV4-3
d_gene: .
abundance: .

CDR3nt: TGTGCCAGCAGTGAAGAGGGACTAGCGGGAGGTGGGAGAAATGAGCAGTTCTTC
CDR3aa: CASSEEGLAGGGRNEQFF
j_gene: TRBJ2-1
v_gene: TRBV6-1
d_gene: TRBD2
abundance: .

CDR3nt: TGTGCCAGCAGTGAAGAGGGGGGGTGGACTAGCGGGAGGGCACGGGAGCAGTTCTTC
CDR3aa: CASSEEGGWTSGRAREQFF
j_gene: TRBJ2-1
v_gene: TRBV2
d_gene: TRBD2
abundance: once

CDR3nt: TGTGCCAGCAGTTTGGGACTAGCGGGAGACGAGCAGTTCTTC
CDR3aa: CASSLGLAGDEQFF
j_gene: TRBJ2-1
v_gene: TRBV7-2
d_gene: TRBD2
abundance: .

CDR3nt: TGTGCCAGCAGTTACGTGGACACTGAAGCTTTCTTT
CDR3aa: CASSYVDTEAFF
j_gene: TRBJ1-1
v_gene: TRBV6-6
d_gene: .
abundance: few

CDR3nt: TGCGCCAGCAGCTTGACTAGCGGGAGGGCGGGAGAGCAGTTCTTC
CDR3aa: CASSLTSGRAGEQFF
j_gene: TRBJ2-1
v_gene: TRBV5-1
d_gene: TRBD2
abundance: .

CDR3nt: TGCGCCAGCAGCCAAGAATATATGACACCGGGGCGAACCTTC
CDR3aa: CASSQEYMTPGRTF
j_gene: TRBJ1-2
v_gene: TRBV4-3
d_gene: .
abundance: .

CDR3nt: TGTGCCAGCAGCCTTCCTCAGGGGCTCGGTGAAGCTTTCTTT
CDR3aa: CASSLPQGLGEAFF
j_gene: TRBJ1-1
v_gene: TRBV6-1
d_gene: .
abundance: .

CDR3nt: TGCGCCAGCAGCTTGGGACTAGCGGGGAGCACCGGGGAGCTGTTTTTT
CDR3aa: CASSLGLAGSTGELFF
j_gene: TRBJ2-2
v_gene: TRBV5-1
d_gene: TRBD2
abundance: .

CDR3nt: TGTGCCAGCAGTTACTCGATCGGTCGGGGTAACACTGAAGCTTTCTTT
CDR3aa: CASSYSIGRGNTEAFF
j_gene: TRBJ1-1
v_gene: TRBV6-6
d_gene: .
abundance: .

CDR3nt: TGCGCCAGCAGAGGGGGGGGTGGCACTGAAGCTTTCTTT
CDR3aa: CASRGGGGTEAFF
j_gene: TRBJ1-1
v_gene: TRBV23-1
d_gene: .
abundance: few

CDR3nt: TGTGCCAGCAGCTCCCGGGCGGGGCGAATCGAGACCCAGTACTTC
CDR3aa: CASSSRAGRIETQYF
j_gene: TRBJ2-5
v_gene: TRBV7-2
d_gene: .
abundance: .

CDR3nt: TGCAGCGTTGATGGTGGGATTGTAGCTTTCTTT
CDR3aa: CSVDGGIVAFF
j_gene: TRBJ1-1
v_gene: TRBV29-1
d_gene: .
abundance: .

CDR3nt: TGCGCCAGCAGCGCCCAGACTAGCAGATACTACGAGCAGTACTTC
CDR3aa: CASSAQTSRYYEQYF
j_gene: TRBJ2-7
v_gene: TRBV5-1
d_gene: TRBD2
abundance: .

CDR3nt: TGTGCCAGCCTCACTTGGGATTCACCCCTCCACTTT
CDR3aa: CASLTWDSPLHF
j_gene: TRBJ1-6
v_gene: TRBV2
d_gene: .
abundance: .

CDR3nt: TGCGCCAGCAGCCAATCCTCTTACGAGCAGTACTTC
CDR3aa: CASSQSSYEQYF
j_gene: TRBJ2-7
v_gene: TRBV4-1
d_gene: .
abundance: few

CDR3nt: TGTGCCAGCAGCCTTACCCAGAATGAGCAGTTCTTC
CDR3aa: CASSLTQNEQFF
j_gene: TRBJ2-1
v_gene: TRBV5-6
d_gene: .
abundance: few

CDR3nt: TGTGCCAGCAGGTTTTCGCTACAGCAAAGAAAAAACATTCAGTACTTC
CDR3aa: CASRFSLQQRKNIQYF
j_gene: TRBJ2-4
v_gene: TRBV21-1
d_gene: .
abundance: .

CDR3nt: TGTGCCAGCAGCCCAGTAGGGCTAGCCGTCGATGAGCAGTTCTTC
CDR3aa: CASSPVGLAVDEQFF
j_gene: TRBJ2-1
v_gene: TRBV6-6
d_gene: .
abundance: .

CDR3nt: TGCGCCAGCAGCTTGTACGGGGGTCGTCAGATCTCCTACAATGAGCAGTTCTTC
CDR3aa: CASSLYGGRQISYNEQFF
j_gene: TRBJ2-1
v_gene: TRBV5-1
d_gene: .
abundance: few

CDR3nt: TGTGCCAGTAGTATCCCCTGGGACAGGGACAACACCGGGGAGCTGTTTTTT
CDR3aa: CASSIPWDRDNTGELFF
j_gene: TRBJ2-2
v_gene: TRBV19
d_gene: TRBD1
abundance: once

CDR3nt: TGTGCCAGCAGCGCCGGGGGGCGATCTGGCACAGATACGCAGTATTTT
CDR3aa: CASSAGGRSGTDTQYF
j_gene: TRBJ2-3
v_gene: TRBV5-4
d_gene: .
abundance: .

CDR3nt: TGTGCCACCAGCAGAGGGCTAGCGGGAGGAGCCCACAATGAGCAGTTCTTC
CDR3aa: CATSRGLAGGAHNEQFF
j_gene: TRBJ2-1
v_gene: TRBV15
d_gene: TRBD2
abundance: .

CDR3nt: TGTGCCAGCAGCCGAGGGGAAGACGAGCAGTACTTC
CDR3aa: CASSRGEDEQYF
j_gene: TRBJ2-7
v_gene: TRBV6-5
d_gene: .
abundance: .

CDR3nt: TGTGCCAGTACCGATACAGGAGGGTATAGTGATGAGCAGTTCTTC
CDR3aa: CASTDTGGYSDEQFF
j_gene: TRBJ2-1
v_gene: TRBV19
d_gene: .
abundance: .

CDR3nt: TGTGCCAGCAGTTCGCTAGCCCAAACTAGCACAGATACGCAGTATTTT
CDR3aa: CASSSLAQTSTDTQYF
j_gene: TRBJ2-3
v_gene: TRBV6-6
d_gene: .
abundance: few

CDR3nt: TGCGCCAGCAGCCCGACTAGCGGGAGAGAAGACGAGCAGTACTTC
CDR3aa: CASSPTSGREDEQYF
j_gene: TRBJ2-7
v_gene: TRBV5-1
d_gene: TRBD2
abundance: .

CDR3nt: TGTGCCAGCAGCTTAGGGGCGGGGGGGCCCCATCAGCCCCAGCATTTT
CDR3aa: CASSLGAGGPHQPQHF
j_gene: TRBJ1-5
v_gene: TRBV11-2
d_gene: .
abundance: .

CDR3nt: TGTGCCAGTAGTATTCAGGGTGATTGGAATGAGCAGTTCTTC
CDR3aa: CASSIQGDWNEQFF
j_gene: TRBJ2-1
v_gene: TRBV19
d_gene: .
abundance: .

CDR3nt: TGTGCCAGCAGCTTAGGTCCCAGCGGGCAAAAGACCCAGTACTTC
CDR3aa: CASSLGPSGQKTQYF
j_gene: TRBJ2-5
v_gene: TRBV7-8
d_gene: .
abundance: .

CDR3nt: TGCAGCGTTGAATTCGACAGGGGGAACGAGCAGTACTTC
CDR3aa: CSVEFDRGNEQYF
j_gene: TRBJ2-7
v_gene: TRBV29-1
d_gene: TRBD1
abundance: .

CDR3nt: TGTGCCAGCAGCGGCGGACTGCGTTACAATGAGCAGTTCTTC
CDR3aa: CASSGGLRYNEQFF
j_gene: TRBJ2-1
v_gene: TRBV5-6
d_gene: .
abundance: .

CDR3nt: TGTGCCAGTAGTACCCCGGACGGGGCACTCTATGGCTACACCTTC
CDR3aa: CASSTPDGALYGYTF
j_gene: TRBJ1-2
v_gene: TRBV19
d_gene: .
abundance: .

CDR3nt: TGTGCCAGCAGTTCCCACAGGGCGATCACTGAAGCTTTCTTT
CDR3aa: CASSSHRAITEAFF
j_gene: TRBJ1-1
v_gene: TRBV6-5
d_gene: .
abundance: once

CDR3nt: TGTGCCAGCAGGACGGGAAGCTCCTACGAGCAGTACTTC
CDR3aa: CASRTGSSYEQYF
j_gene: TRBJ2-7
v_gene: TRBV27
d_gene: .
abundance: .

CDR3nt: TGTGCCAGCAGCGTAGAGACAGGTTCACCCCTCCACTTT
CDR3aa: CASSVETGSPLHF
j_gene: TRBJ1-6
v_gene: TRBV9
d_gene: .
abundance: .

CDR3nt: TGTGCCAGCAGGGAAACAGGGCGCTATGGCTACACCTTC
CDR3aa: CASRETGRYGYTF
j_gene: TRBJ1-2
v_gene: TRBV27
d_gene: .
abundance: .

CDR3nt: TGTGCCAGCAGCTTCCTGACAGGGTCGGGAAACACCATATATTTT
CDR3aa: CASSFLTGSGNTIYF
j_gene: TRBJ1-3
v_gene: TRBV5-8
d_gene: TRBD1
abundance: .

CDR3nt: TGTGCCAGCAGCCTAAGGGGAGCTCTCGTGGTCGAAAAACTGTTTTTT
CDR3aa: CASSLRGALVVEKLFF
j_gene: TRBJ1-4
v_gene: TRBV6-4
d_gene: .
abundance: few

CDR3nt: TGTGCCAGCAGCCATGGGGACAGTTCGAGGGACGAGCAGTACTTC
CDR3aa: CASSHGDSSRDEQYF
j_gene: TRBJ2-7
v_gene: TRBV28
d_gene: TRBD1
abundance: .